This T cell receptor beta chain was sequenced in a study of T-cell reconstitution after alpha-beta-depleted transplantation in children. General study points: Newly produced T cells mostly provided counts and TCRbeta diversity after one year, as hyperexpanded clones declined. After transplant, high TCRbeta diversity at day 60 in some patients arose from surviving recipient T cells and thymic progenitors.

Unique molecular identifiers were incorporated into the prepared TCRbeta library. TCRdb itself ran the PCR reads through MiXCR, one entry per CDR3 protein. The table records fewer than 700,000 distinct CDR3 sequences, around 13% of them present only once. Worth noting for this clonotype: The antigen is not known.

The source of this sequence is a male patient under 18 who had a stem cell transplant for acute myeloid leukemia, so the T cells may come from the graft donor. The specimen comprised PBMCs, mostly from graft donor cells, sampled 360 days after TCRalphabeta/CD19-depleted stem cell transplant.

DNA for the CDR3: TGCAGCGTTTCCGGGACTAGCGAAGGGTACGAGCAGTACTTC. This codes for CSVSGTSEGYEQYF. The rearrangement uses TRBV29-1 and TRBJ2-7; the match to TRBD2 covers 10 bases. CDR3 size: 14 residues. J lost 4 bases, V lost 5 bases, and 8 bases had no gene match. CDR1 SQVTM and CDR2 ANQGSEA come from the germline V gene.